Listed below are T cell receptor beta chains from one sample, sequenced in a study of immune evolution from preneoplasia to lung adenocarcinoma. Only in-frame clones appear in the TCRdb table, and some are missing; sequencing was by immunoSEQ multiplex PCR. The sample holds about 41,000 clones, under 80% seen once. Sequencing input: FFPE invasive lung adenocarcinoma tissue. Source of these receptors: a person aged 55 to 75 with lung adenocarcinoma. Each CDR3 is given with its conserved first and last residue. The D gene is left open where the match is weak. Expanded clones get a size class; other rows say once, few or many, or leave the size out.

>.|TRBV9|TRBJ2-5|TRBD1
TGTGCCAGCAGCCTACGGACAGGGCTAAATGGAGAGACCCAGTACTTC
CASSLRTGLNGETQYF
>.|TRBV11-3|TRBJ1-1|TRBD1
TGTGCCAGCAGTCGACAGGGGAACACTGAAGCTTTCTTT
CASSRQGNTEAFF
>once|TRBV29-1|TRBJ2-1|TRBD2
TGCAGCGTTGATGTCGGGAGGGTTAGTGAGCAGTTCTTC
CSVDVGRVSEQFF
>.|TRBV6-1|TRBJ1-1|.
TGTGCCAGCAGTGAAGCCCCCGGGACGAACACTGAAGCTTTCTTT
CASSEAPGTNTEAFF
>.|TRBV18|TRBJ2-5|TRBD2
TGTGCCAGCTCAGCGGGGGTATGGGAGACCCAGTACTTC
CASSAGVWETQYF
>.|TRBV30|TRBJ1-5|.
TGTGCCTGGAGTGGACAGATCCACAATCAGCCCCAGCATTTT
CAWSGQIHNQPQHF
>.|TRBV6-6|TRBJ2-5|.
TGTGCCAGCAGTTACCAGGGCGGGATTCAAGAGACCCAGTACTTC
CASSYQGGIQETQYF
>.|TRBV6-1|TRBJ2-1|.
TGTGCCAGCAGTGAATCTAGAATCCCCTCCTACAATGAGCAGTTCTTC
CASSESRIPSYNEQFF
>.|TRBV27|TRBJ2-7|TRBD1
TGTGCCAGCAGCTGGGACAGGGCAGGGTACGAGCAGTACTTC
CASSWDRAGYEQYF
>.|TRBV7-9|TRBJ1-2|.
TGTGCCAGCAGCTTACGTGGGATCGATGGCTACACCTTC
CASSLRGIDGYTF
>.|TRBV5-1|TRBJ2-7|.
TGCGCCAGCGGGGTAGGTCAGGGTGAATACGAGCAGTACTTC
CASGVGQGEYEQYF
>once|TRBV11-2|TRBJ1-4|.
TGTGCCAGCAGCTTATACACGACTAATGAAAAACTGTTTTTT
CASSLYTTNEKLFF
>.|TRBV6-6|TRBJ1-1|.
TGTGCCAGCAGTTCCGGGAGCTCTAGGGCTGAAGCTTTCTTT
CASSSGSSRAEAFF
>.|TRBV25-1|TRBJ1-1|TRBD1
TGTGCCAGCAGTAGAGGGGGCCTCTACACTGAAGCTTTCTTT
CASSRGGLYTEAFF
>.|TRBV7-3|TRBJ2-2|TRBD2
TGTGCCAGCAGCGGGGGACTAGCGGGAGTCGGGGAGCTGTTTTTT
CASSGGLAGVGELFF
>.|TRBV19|TRBJ1-3|.
TGTGCCAGTAGTACCGGACATTTTGGAAACACCATATATTTT
CASSTGHFGNTIYF
>.|TRBV5-4|TRBJ2-3|TRBD1
TGTGCCAGCAGAACGGACAGGCACACAGATACGCAGTATTTT
CASRTDRHTDTQYF
>.|TRBV6-6|TRBJ1-1|TRBD1
TGTGCCACCTCACAACAGGGGTCAGACACTGAAGCTTTCTTT
CATSQQGSDTEAFF
>.|TRBV6-5|TRBJ2-2|.
TGTGCCATCAGTGAAGGTTCGATTGGCGGGGAGCTGTTTTTT
CAISEGSIGGELFF
>.|TRBV10-1|TRBJ1-1|TRBD1
TGCGCCAGCAGTCTCGGGACAGGATATGAAGAAGCTTTCTTT
CASSLGTGYEEAFF
>.|TRBV30|TRBJ2-7|.
TGTGCCCGCCCCGGGGCGAGGGCAGTTAGTAAAAAACACTCCTACGAGCAGTACTTC
CARPGARAVSKKHSYEQYF
>.|TRBV28|TRBJ2-1|.
TGTGCCAGCAGTTTGGGCGTTGGGCAGTTCTTC
CASSLGVGQFF
>.|TRBV28|TRBJ2-3|.
TGTGCCAGCAGTCTCATGGGACGGACTAGCACAGATACGCAGTATTTT
CASSLMGRTSTDTQYF